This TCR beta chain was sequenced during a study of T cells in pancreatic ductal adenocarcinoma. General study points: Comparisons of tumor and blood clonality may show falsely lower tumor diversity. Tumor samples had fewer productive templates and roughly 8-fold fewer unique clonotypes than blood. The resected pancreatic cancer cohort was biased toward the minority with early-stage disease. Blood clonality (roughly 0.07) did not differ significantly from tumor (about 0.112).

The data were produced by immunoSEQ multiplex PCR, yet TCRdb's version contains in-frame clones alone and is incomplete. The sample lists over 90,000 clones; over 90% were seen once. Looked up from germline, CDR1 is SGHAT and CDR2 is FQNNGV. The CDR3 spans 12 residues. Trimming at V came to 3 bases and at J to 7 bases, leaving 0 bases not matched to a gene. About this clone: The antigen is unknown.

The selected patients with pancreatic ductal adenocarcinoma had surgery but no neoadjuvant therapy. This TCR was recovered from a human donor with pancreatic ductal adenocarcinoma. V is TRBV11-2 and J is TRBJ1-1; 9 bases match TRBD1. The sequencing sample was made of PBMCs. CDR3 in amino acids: CASSLDRGEAFF. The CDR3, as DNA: TGTGCCAGCAGCTTGGACAGGGGTGAAGCTTTCTTT. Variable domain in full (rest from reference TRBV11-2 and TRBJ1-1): EAGVAQSPRYKIIEKRQSVAFWCNPISGHATLYWYQQILGQGPKLLIQFQNNGVVDDSQLPKDRFSAERLKGVDSTLKIQPAKLEDSAVYLCASSLDRGEAFFGQGTRLTVV.